Below are 19 T cell receptor beta chains sequenced from a single sample in a study of blood T cell repertoires in COVID-19. The data were produced by immunoSEQ multiplex PCR, yet TCRdb's version contains in-frame clones alone and is incomplete. Of roughly 310,000 clones in the sample, 70% to 90% are singletons; the top ten hold 9.5%. Sequenced: PBMCs or T cells enriched from blood (not recorded which). The receptor set was obtained from a woman aged 40 to 50 who had recovered from COVID-19.

V and J are TRBV5-1 and TRBJ2-1, with 7 nucleotides matching TRBD2. The V and J ends lost 2 bases and 9 bases, in that order; junction bases with no gene match: 2. In germline, CDR1 is SGHRS, CDR2 YFSETQ. CDR3 length: 12 amino acids. The chain's CDR3 is CASSFSGAEQFF. For the CDR3, the DNA is TGCGCCAGCAGCTTCAGCGGGGCTGAGCAGTTCTTC. Combining the CDR3 with reference TRBV5-1 and TRBJ2-1 gives the whole variable domain KAGVTQTPRYLIKTRGQQVTLSCSPISGHRSVSWYQQTPGQGLQFLFEYFSETQRNKGNFPGRFSGRQFSNSRSEMNVSTLELGDSALYLCASSFSGAEQFFGPGTRLTVL.

This chain connects TRBV11-3 to TRBJ2-1, with 8 bases aligning to TRBD2. Germline V gene sequence: CDR1 SGHNT, CDR2 YENEEA. Trimming at V came to 3 bases and at J to 6 bases, leaving 7 bases not matched to a gene. This CDR3 is built from 15 residues. As DNA, the CDR3 is TGTGCCAGCAGCTTTCAAGCGGGAGAGAGCAATGAGCAGTTCTTC. Amino acids: CASSFQAGESNEQFF.

V is TRBV12-3 or TRBV12-4 and J is TRBJ2-7; the D gene is possibly TRBD2 (5 bases). Trimming took off 6 bases at V and 6 bases at J, with 15 bases between the two ends. The CDR3 is made up of 13 amino acids. The CDR3: CASRTRMSFEQYF. The DNA for the CDR3 is TGTGCCAGCAGAACTAGAATGAGCTTCGAGCAGTACTTC.

V usage is TRBV20-1 and J usage is TRBJ1-2; 7 bases are a match to TRBD1. The length of the CDR3 is 16 residues. The germline V gene has CDR1 DFQATT and CDR2 SNEGSKA (reference sequence). The junction had 12 bases not matched to a gene; V was cut back by 3 bases and J by 2 bases. CDR3 residues: CSASADRDKGNYGYTF. CDR3 sequence (DNA): TGCAGTGCTAGTGCAGACAGGGACAAGGGGAACTATGGCTACACCTTC.

The rearrangement joins TRBV3-1 (or the pseudogene TRBV3-2) to TRBJ2-5; maybe TRBD2 (5 bases). Germline CDR1 is LGHDT and CDR2 is YNNKEL (reference sequence). This CDR3 contains 17 residues. Deletions cut 0 bases from V and 4 bases from J, with 18 bases between. The chain's CDR3 is CASSQEDNGNGGETQYF. CDR3 sequence (DNA): TGTGCCAGCAGCCAAGAAGATAACGGGAACGGTGGAGAGACCCAGTACTTC.

The V and J genes are TRBV19 and TRBJ1-1; maybe TRBD1 (5 bases). CDR3 length: 14 amino acids. Per germline, CDR1 LNHDA and CDR2 SQIVND (reference sequence). V was shortened by 10 bases and J by 1 base, with 16 bases between the two germline ends. CDR3 DNA sequence: TGTGCCACGGGAGGTGGGGGGACGAACACTGAAGCTTTCTTT. Translating it yields CATGGGGTNTEAFF.

This clone was observed a few times. This sequence joins TRBV29-1 and TRBJ1-5; 7 nucleotides line up with TRBD1. Germline trimming cut 6 bases from V and 0 bases from J; bases unmatched to any gene: 2. The CDR3 sequence is 13 residues long. CDR1 and CDR2 from the germline V gene are SQVTM and ANQGSEA. DNA for the CDR3: TGCAGCGTCCAGGGGGATAGCAATCAGCCCCAGCATTTT. It yields the protein CSVQGDSNQPQHF.

The chain is built from TRBV18 and TRBJ1-4; D remains ambiguous. V gave up 0 bases and J gave up 4 bases, with 3 bases separating them. Germline-derived CDR1 and CDR2 are KGHSH and LQKENI. CDR3 length equals 13 residues. The CDR3 sequence is CASSPPVNEKLFF. CDR3 DNA sequence: TGTGCCAGCTCACCACCCGTTAATGAAAAACTGTTTTTT.

The chain links TRBV19 to TRBJ2-1; 11 bases map to TRBD2. Germline V gives CDR1 LNHDA, CDR2 SQIVND (reference sequence). J gave up 3 bases and V 1 base, and 2 bases lay outside the gene matches. The CDR3 loop spans 16 amino acids. CDR3 protein: CASSIVLAGGYNEQFF. The CDR3 coding sequence is TGTGCCAGTAGTATAGTCCTAGCGGGGGGCTACAATGAGCAGTTCTTC.

The chain employs TRBV11-3 and TRBJ1-1; 7 nucleotides align to TRBD1. Germline values: CDR1 SGHNT, CDR2 YENEEA. Trimming took 1 base from V and 1 from J; bases not matched to a gene: 3. The CDR3 has 15 amino acids. The CDR3 is CASSLVGQPNTEAFF. The DNA for the CDR3 is TGTGCCAGCAGCTTAGTGGGACAGCCGAACACTGAAGCTTTCTTT.

The chain joins TRBV11-2 to TRBJ2-7; 7 nucleotides line up with TRBD2. The CDR3 sequence is 15 residues long. Trimming cost V 1 base and J 3 bases; bases outside gene matches: 6. The germline gives CDR1 SGHAT, CDR2 FQNNGV. Here the CDR3 DNA reads TGTGCCAGCAGCTTAGGGGCTAGCGGTTACTACGAGCAGTACTTC. Translation gives CASSLGASGYYEQYF.

This sequence joins TRBV27 and TRBJ2-1; 8 nucleotides align to TRBD2. The CDR3 contains 15 residues. V lost 6 bases, J lost 7 bases, and 11 bases stayed unmatched. Germline V CDR1 and CDR2: MNHEY, SMNVEV (reference sequence). CDR3 nucleotides: TGTGCCAGCAGGGGAGCCGGGGGGGGCACAAATGAGCAGTTCTTC. Protein: CASRGAGGGTNEQFF.

This clone was recorded only once. The chain couples TRBV19 to TRBJ1-2; D is unresolved. Per germline, CDR1 LNHDA and CDR2 SQIVND (reference sequence). This CDR3 spans 12 amino acids. The germline V and J ends were trimmed by 7 bases and 7 bases, with 13 bases remaining between them. The CDR3 DNA reads TGTGCCAGTATGCGGGAATGGAGTGGCTACACCTTC. Its translation is CASMREWSGYTF.

V gene TRBV6-5 combines with J gene TRBJ2-3; 9 bases fit TRBD2. The CDR3 is 16 residues long. V shed 1 base and J 6 bases; nucleotides not matched to a gene: 8. Germline V lookup: CDR1 MNHEY, CDR2 SVGAGI. For the CDR3, the DNA is TGTGCCAGCAGTTACTGGGCGGGAGGGACGACTGATACGCAGTATTTT. This encodes CASSYWAGGTTDTQYF.

The chain uses TRBV10-3 and TRBJ2-7; 7 bases are a match to TRBD2. Germline assignment: CDR1 ENHRY and CDR2 SYGVKD. This CDR3 spans 14 amino acids. Trimming cost V 0 bases and J 9 bases; bases outside gene matches: 8. CDR3: CAISESSSGLGQYF. In DNA, the CDR3 is TGTGCCATCAGTGAGTCGAGTAGCGGGTTGGGGCAGTACTTC.

V is TRBV24-1 and J is TRBJ1-5, with D hard to call. The CDR3 has 14 residues. The V end was cut by 6 bases, the J end by 0 bases, with 8 bases between. Germline CDR1 KGHDR, CDR2 SFDVKD. The CDR3 sequence: CATSPGHSNQPQHF. For the CDR3, the DNA is TGTGCCACCAGTCCAGGTCATAGCAATCAGCCCCAGCATTTT.

The V gene is TRBV30, the J gene TRBJ2-7, with D uncertain. Germline V gene data show CDR1 as GTSNPN and CDR2 as SVGIG (reference sequence). The CDR3 sequence is 12 residues long. The V end was cut by 0 bases, the J end by 7 bases, with 10 bases between. The CDR3 is CAWSVAGGEQYF. In nucleotides, the CDR3 is TGTGCCTGGAGTGTTGCAGGTGGGGAGCAGTACTTC.

The chain employs TRBV7-2 and TRBJ2-2, with TRBD2 matching over 8 bases. Germline V gene data show CDR1 as SGHTA and CDR2 as FQGNSA. The CDR3 is 16 residues long. Unmatched junction bases numbered 5, after V lost 1 base and J lost 4 bases. The DNA for the CDR3 is TGTGCCAGCAGCTTAGATTTGAGCGGGGGCACCGGGGAGCTGTTTTTT. Translating gives CASSLDLSGGTGELFF. Drawing the rest from reference TRBV7-2 and TRBJ2-2, the complete variable domain is GAGVSQSPSNKVTEKGKDVELRCDPISGHTALYWYRQSLGQGLEFLIYFQGNSAPDKSGLPSDRFSAERTGGSVSTLTIQRTQQEDSAVYLCASSLDLSGGTGELFFGEGSRLTVL.

This chain joins TRBV13 and TRBJ2-7; TRBD2 matches 9 bases. With 2 bases clipped from V and 2 bases from J, the junction kept 4 bases outside the gene matches. From germline, CDR1 is PRHDT and CDR2 FYEKMQ (reference sequence). This CDR3 comprises 15 residues. The CDR3 loop is CASSLRLAGAYEQYF. In nucleotides, the CDR3 is TGTGCCAGCAGCTTAAGGTTAGCGGGGGCCTACGAGCAGTACTTC.